These 30 T cell receptor beta chains came from one sample sequenced in a study of blood T cell repertoires in COVID-19. Assay: immunoSEQ multiplex PCR; the TCRdb copy retains only in-frame clones and omits some. The sample has roughly 6,600 clones; nearly 90% are singletons. Material for sequencing was peripheral blood. All receptors derive from a human donor in a cohort sampled during active COVID-19.

This chain uses TRBV5-8 with TRBJ1-2, with no clear D. The CDR3 extends over 13 amino acids. Germline CDR1 SGHTS, CDR2 YDEGEE. Trimming took 4 bases from V and 4 from J, leaving 11 bases between them. The CDR3 sequence is CASSRGGGYGYTF. Here the CDR3 DNA reads TGTGCCAGCAGCCGAGGAGGCGGCTATGGCTACACCTTC.

The V and J genes are TRBV7-2 and TRBJ1-2, with D perhaps matching TRBD1 (5 bases). Germline lookup yields CDR1 SGHTA and CDR2 FQGNSA. The V and J ends lost 5 bases and 8 bases respectively, with 12 bases between them. This CDR3 is built from 12 residues. This CDR3 reads CASSLQGHGYTF. Here the CDR3 DNA reads TGTGCCAGCAGCCTTCAGGGTCACGGCTACACCTTC.

This clone was seen just once. The chain uses TRBV4-1 and TRBJ2-3; 9 bases fit TRBD1. The CDR3 length is 16 residues. The V gene's germline CDR1 is MGHRA and CDR2 YSYEKL. Germline trimming cut 2 bases from V and 5 bases from J; bases unmatched to any gene: 8. CDR3 loop: CASSQNRGLRRDTQYF. The CDR3 nucleotides read TGCGCCAGCAGCCAAAACAGGGGGCTGAGGAGAGATACGCAGTATTTT.

The genes are TRBV18 and TRBJ1-1, with TRBD1 as a possible D gene (6 bases). The germline CDR1 and CDR2 sequences are KGHSH and LQKENI. This CDR3 contains 16 residues. V shed 2 bases and J shed 1 base, with 14 bases lying between them. CDR3 in amino acids: CASSPGGQIRNTEAFF. In nucleotides, the CDR3 is TGTGCCAGCTCACCAGGCGGACAGATCAGGAACACTGAAGCTTTCTTT. Supplemented by reference TRBV18 and TRBJ1-1, the full variable domain reads NAGVMQNPRHLVRRRGQEARLRCSPMKGHSHVYWYRQLPEEGLKFMVYLQKENIIDESGMPKERFSAEFPKEGPSILRIQQVVRGDSAAYFCASSPGGQIRNTEAFFGQGTRLTVV.

J is TRBJ2-5 and V is TRBV14; TRBD2 agrees at 11 bases. Germline CDR1 SGHDN, CDR2 FVKESK. With 0 bases clipped from V and 4 bases from J, the junction kept 4 bases outside the gene matches. The CDR3 length is 16 residues. The CDR3 region is CASSQEWLAGGETQYF. The CDR3 nucleotides read TGTGCCAGCAGCCAAGAATGGCTAGCGGGAGGAGAGACCCAGTACTTC.

The V and J genes are TRBV2 and TRBJ2-5; TRBD2 matches 13 bases. The CDR3 totals 14 residues. The ends lost 8 bases at V and 2 bases at J; junction bases unmatched: 2. The germline CDR1 and CDR2 sequences are SNHLY and FYNNEI. In DNA, the CDR3 is TGTGCCAGCGGGGGACTAGCGGGACAAGAGACCCAGTACTTC. This gives the protein CASGGLAGQETQYF. Looking up the rest from reference TRBV2 and TRBJ2-5 gives the full variable domain: EPEVTQTPSHQVTQMGQEVILRCVPISNHLYFYWYRQILGQKVEFLVSFYNNEISEKSEIFDDQFSVERPDGSNFTLKIRSTKLEDSAMYFCASGGLAGQETQYFGPGTRLLVL.

This rearrangement joins TRBV10-3 to TRBJ2-7; 15 nucleotides line up with TRBD2. With V trimmed by 6 bases and J by 3 bases, 3 bases remained unmatched. The CDR3 runs to 15 residues. Germline V gives CDR1 ENHRY, CDR2 SYGVKD. The CDR3 is CAISAGLAGGYEQYF. Written as DNA, the CDR3 is TGTGCCATCAGCGCGGGACTAGCGGGGGGCTACGAGCAGTACTTC.

V usage is TRBV5-1 and J usage is TRBJ1-5, with a weak D call TRBD1 (6 bases). Germline values: CDR1 SGHRS, CDR2 YFSETQ. The CDR3 sequence is 14 residues long. V was shortened by 0 bases and J by 5 bases, with 9 bases between the two germline ends. CDR3 sequence reads: CASSLAAGDQPQHF. The CDR3 DNA follows: TGCGCCAGCAGCTTGGCGGCAGGGGATCAGCCCCAGCATTTT.

This chain joins TRBV7-6 and TRBJ2-3, with TRBD2 identical over 7 bases. The V gene's germline CDR1 is SGHVS and CDR2 FNYEAQ. The CDR3 loop spans 16 amino acids. V lost 3 bases and J lost 4; bases outside the gene matches: 10. CDR3 sequence: CASSFGGRGEADTQYF. CDR3 coding DNA: TGTGCCAGCAGCTTTGGGGGTCGGGGGGAGGCAGATACGCAGTATTTT.

This sequence joins TRBV7-6 and TRBJ2-5; possibly TRBD1 for D (5 bases). Germline CDR1 and CDR2: SGHVS and FNYEAQ. The CDR3 sequence is 13 residues long. Trimming cost V 3 bases and J 3 bases, with 8 bases left between them. The CDR3 loop reads CASSLRREETQYF. Here the CDR3 DNA reads TGTGCCAGCAGCTTGCGCAGGGAAGAGACCCAGTACTTC.

This chain connects TRBV19 to TRBJ2-2; D possibly corresponds to TRBD1 (7 bases). CDR1 and CDR2 from the germline V gene are LNHDA and SQIVND (reference sequence). The CDR3 length is 15 residues. V was cut by 3 bases and J by 4 bases, with 12 bases left in between. CDR3 residues: CASSIVQGGTGELFF. CDR3 nucleotides: TGTGCCAGTAGTATCGTCCAGGGGGGCACCGGGGAGCTGTTTTTT.

The V call is TRBV24-1, the J call TRBJ2-1; D is possibly TRBD2 (6 bases). Trimming pared 3 bases from V and 1 base from J, leaving 9 bases between. Germline V gene data show CDR1 as KGHDR and CDR2 as SFDVKD. The CDR3 runs 15 residues. This CDR3 reads CATSDREDSYNEQFF. The CDR3 DNA sequence: TGTGCCACCAGTGATAGGGAGGATTCCTACAATGAGCAGTTCTTC.

The chain recombines TRBV27 with TRBJ1-1; tentative D call: TRBD1 (5 bases). The length of the CDR3 is 15 residues. The V end lost 7 bases, the J end lost 0 bases, and 15 bases lay between the germline ends. Germline loops: CDR1 MNHEY, CDR2 SMNVEV (reference sequence). CDR3: CASILRGRMNTEAFF. CDR3 in DNA: TGTGCCAGCATTCTCCGGGGGAGAATGAACACTGAAGCTTTCTTT.

The rearrangement uses TRBV10-3 and TRBJ2-3; 8 bases fit TRBD1. CDR1 ENHRY and CDR2 SYGVKD come from the germline V gene. The V segment lost 5 bases and the J segment 2 bases; nucleotides outside the gene matches: 6. The length of the CDR3 is 15 residues. CDR3 DNA: TGTGCCATCAGTCTGACAGGGGAGGTCACAGATACGCAGTATTTT. Amino acid sequence: CAISLTGEVTDTQYF.

The chain employs TRBV7-3 and TRBJ2-1; weak D call: TRBD2 (5 bases). CDR3 size: 16 residues. Trimming took 1 base from V and 0 from J, leaving 10 bases between them. CDR1 and CDR2 (germline): SGHTA, FQGTGA. CDR3 loop: CASSLMLGSSYNEQFF. In nucleotides, the CDR3 is TGTGCCAGCAGCTTAATGCTAGGGAGCTCCTACAATGAGCAGTTCTTC.

This rearrangement joins TRBV9 to TRBJ1-1; D gene ambiguous. The CDR3 loop spans 14 amino acids. Germline CDR1 is SGDLS and CDR2 is YYNGEE. The V and J ends lost 0 bases and 11 bases respectively, with 17 bases between them. The CDR3 bases are TGTGCCAGCAGCGTAGGATCCAGGATTGGGGAGGCTTTCTTT. Translation gives CASSVGSRIGEAFF.

The chain is built from TRBV6-2 or TRBV6-3 and TRBJ2-5; TRBD2 matches at 8 bases. Trimming cost V 3 bases and J 3 bases; bases outside gene matches: 3. The germline V gene encodes CDR1 MNHEY and CDR2 SVGEGT. CDR3 length: 14 amino acids. The CDR3 is CASSYPGLEETQYF. In nucleotides, the CDR3 is TGTGCCAGCAGTTATCCGGGACTAGAAGAGACCCAGTACTTC.

V and J are TRBV5-6 and TRBJ2-7, with TRBD1 identical over 8 bases. Germline V gives CDR1 SGHDT, CDR2 YYEEEE. This CDR3 region has 14 residues. V dropped 5 bases and J dropped 6; count of bases not matched to a gene: 10. Written as DNA, the CDR3 is TGTGCCAGCAGTGGGACAGGAGCGTGGGCCGAGCAGTACTTC. Protein product: CASSGTGAWAEQYF.

The gene calls are TRBV9 and TRBJ1-2; 8 nucleotides align to TRBD1. The CDR3 covers 13 residues. Looked up from germline, CDR1 is SGDLS and CDR2 is YYNGEE. V dropped 0 bases and J dropped 6; count of bases not matched to a gene: 1. DNA of the CDR3: TGTGCCAGCAGCGTAGCGGGACAGGATGGCTACACCTTC. Translated: CASSVAGQDGYTF.

The V call is TRBV5-1, the J call TRBJ2-5, with 7 bases identical to TRBD1. CDR1 is SGHRS, CDR2 YFSETQ, per germline. CDR3 length: 15 residues. V dropped 0 bases and J dropped 0; count of bases not matched to a gene: 2. The CDR3 reads CASSLVGQNQETQYF. The CDR3 nucleotides read TGCGCCAGCAGCTTGGTGGGACAGAACCAAGAGACCCAGTACTTC.

The chain recombines TRBV4-1 with TRBJ1-6; D gene uncertain. The CDR3 contains 16 residues. The germline V gene encodes CDR1 MGHRA and CDR2 YSYEKL. The V end lost 0 bases, the J end lost 2 bases, and 8 bases lay between the germline ends. The CDR3 is CASSQDLRAYNSPLHF. The CDR3 DNA reads TGCGCCAGCAGCCAAGACTTACGGGCCTATAATTCACCCCTCCACTTT.

There are a few counts of this clone. The chain is built from TRBV6-5 and TRBJ1-1, with TRBD1 matching over 11 bases. The CDR3 has 14 amino acids. After removal of 6 bases from V and 5 bases from J, the junction contained 5 bases not matched to a gene. The V gene's germline CDR1 is MNHEY and CDR2 SVGAGI. CDR3 protein: CASRGQGAGTEAFF. The CDR3 DNA is TGTGCCAGCAGAGGACAGGGGGCAGGTACTGAAGCTTTCTTT.

V is TRBV6-5 and J is TRBJ2-7; 8 nucleotides match TRBD1. CDR1 and CDR2 (germline): MNHEY, SVGAGI. The CDR3 contains 14 residues. V dropped 6 bases and J dropped 4; count of bases not matched to a gene: 8. The chain's CDR3 is CASRRTGISYEQYF. The CDR3 DNA reads TGTGCCAGCAGAAGGACAGGGATCAGTTACGAGCAGTACTTC.

This clone was seen only a few times. The CDR3 here is CASSPSTGNYEQYF. The CDR3 DNA reads as TGTGCCAGCAGCCCTTCTACAGGGAACTACGAGCAGTACTTC. The chain uses TRBV5-4 and TRBJ2-7; tentatively, D is TRBD1 (6 bases). This CDR3 is built from 14 residues. Trimming removed 4 bases from V and 3 bases from J, with 14 bases in between. CDR1 and CDR2 from the germline V gene are SGHNT and YYREEE (reference sequence).

This chain connects TRBV5-4 to TRBJ2-2; no clear D gene. The CDR3 totals 15 residues. V was pared by 1 base and J by 0 bases, with 7 bases between. The germline CDR1 and CDR2 sequences are SGHNT and YYREEE (reference sequence). The CDR3 coding sequence is TGTGCCAGCAGCTTGACTTTTCCGAACACCGGGGAGCTGTTTTTT. It encodes CASSLTFPNTGELFF.

The chain carries TRBV2 and TRBJ1-5; D might be TRBD1 (6 bases). V lost 6 bases and J lost 9, with 15 bases in between. Germline CDR1 reads SNHLY; CDR2 reads FYNNEI. This CDR3 comprises 13 residues. The CDR3 spells CASRDSHKGPQHF. The DNA for the CDR3 is TGTGCCAGCAGGGACAGCCACAAAGGGCCCCAGCATTTT.

This clone was found once. The V gene is TRBV27, the J gene TRBJ2-5; 14 nucleotides align to TRBD2. Germline V gene lookup returns CDR1 MNHEY and CDR2 SMNVEV (reference sequence). CDR3 length: 15 amino acids. V was clipped by 6 bases and J by 1 base; unmatched bases: 1. The CDR3: CASRGTSGSQETQYF. In DNA form, the CDR3 reads TGTGCCAGCAGGGGGACTAGCGGGAGCCAAGAGACCCAGTACTTC.

V is TRBV3-1 (or the pseudogene TRBV3-2) and J is TRBJ2-6, with TRBD1 matching over 7 bases. V lost 5 bases and J lost 4; bases outside the gene matches: 5. From germline, CDR1 is LGHDT and CDR2 YNNKEL (reference sequence). This CDR3 spans 15 amino acids. The CDR3 bases are TGTGCCAGCAGCTTGCAGGGGGACGGGGCCAACGTCCTGACTTTC. Amino acids: CASSLQGDGANVLTF.

The V gene is TRBV25-1, the J gene TRBJ2-5; 10 nucleotides match TRBD2. The CDR3 length is 13 residues. J lost 2 bases, V lost 11 bases, and 5 bases had no gene match. Germline V lookup: CDR1 MGHDK, CDR2 SYGVNS. The CDR3 coding sequence is TGTGCCTTCAGCGGGGGGGAACAAGAGACCCAGTACTTC. This translates into CAFSGGEQETQYF.

V gene TRBV12-5 combines with J gene TRBJ2-3; D ambiguous. The CDR3 contains 13 residues. The ends were cut back, 8 bases at V and 6 bases at J, with 15 bases in the middle. Germline assignment: CDR1 LGHNT and CDR2 FRNRAP. DNA of the CDR3: TGTGCTAGTACCCGGCGCTTACAGGATACGCAGTATTTT. Encoded protein: CASTRRLQDTQYF.